The 14 T cell receptor beta chains below come from one sample, sequenced in a study of blood T cell repertoires in COVID-19. TCRdb keeps only in-frame clones here, not all; method: immunoSEQ multiplex PCR. The sample includes around 130,000 clones, roughly 80% of them seen just once. Sequenced material: peripheral blood. These receptor sequences come from a woman aged 60-75 years with acute or convalescent COVID-19.

This chain joins TRBV18 and TRBJ1-1, with 7 nucleotides matching TRBD1. Germline CDR1 reads KGHSH; CDR2 reads LQKENI. This CDR3 spans 12 amino acids. V shed 2 bases and J 8 bases; nucleotides not matched to a gene: 2. CDR3 DNA sequence: TGTGCCAGCTCACCAACGACAGGGGAAGCTTTCTTT. Translation gives CASSPTTGEAFF.

This chain links TRBV11-2 with TRBJ1-1, with a possible D match to TRBD1 (5 bases). The CDR3 has 14 amino acids. Trimming took 1 base from V and 1 from J, leaving 7 bases between them. Per the germline V gene, CDR1 is SGHAT and CDR2 is FQNNGV. The CDR3 reads CASSLGQTNTEAFF. CDR3 nucleotide sequence: TGTGCCAGCAGCTTAGGACAGACGAACACTGAAGCTTTCTTT.

The chain recombines TRBV5-4 with TRBJ2-7; 7 bases are shared with TRBD2. Germline CDR1 SGHNT, CDR2 YYREEE (reference sequence). Trimming removed 1 base from V and 2 bases from J; junction bases left unmatched: 9. The CDR3 is 16 residues long. The CDR3 region is CASSLSPTGGPYEQYF. For the CDR3, the DNA is TGTGCCAGCAGCTTGAGTCCGACGGGGGGACCCTACGAGCAGTACTTC.

The chain links TRBV5-6 to TRBJ1-2; possibly TRBD1 for D (5 bases). This CDR3 has 15 amino acids. Germline-derived CDR1 and CDR2 are SGHDT and YYEEEE. V was cut by 0 bases and J by 2 bases, with 11 bases left in between. Here the CDR3 DNA reads TGTGCCAGCAGCTTGGCCGGAGGGGTGAACTATGGCTACACCTTC. Its protein product is CASSLAGGVNYGYTF.

The V call is TRBV28, the J call TRBJ2-3, with a weak D call TRBD1 (6 bases). Germline CDR1 MDHEN, CDR2 SYDVKM. The CDR3 consists of 15 residues. Deletions cut 5 bases from V and 0 bases from J, with 12 bases between. The CDR3 coding sequence is TGTGCCAGCAGTCTACAGGGCGCTAGCACAGATACGCAGTATTTT. Its protein is CASSLQGASTDTQYF.

The V and J genes are TRBV27 and TRBJ2-7; D is perhaps TRBD1 (7 bases). Trimming shortened V by 5 bases and J by 4 bases, and 12 bases separated the two germline ends. Germline CDR1 and CDR2: MNHEY and SMNVEV (reference sequence). The CDR3 has 13 amino acids. CDR3: CASSLQGRYEQYV. In nucleotides, the CDR3 is TGTGCCAGCAGTCTACAGGGGAGGTACGAGCAGTACGTC.

V and J are TRBV30 and TRBJ1-3; D is unclear. Germline V CDR1 and CDR2: GTSNPN, SVGIG (reference sequence). V dropped 2 bases and J dropped 4 bases, with 12 bases sitting between them. The CDR3 runs 14 residues. The CDR3 DNA sequence: TGTGCCTGGAGTAATCGCGGTGCGGGAAACACCATATATTTT. This encodes CAWSNRGAGNTIYF.

The CDR3 protein is CAWSIRSHQPQHF. The CDR3 nucleotides are TGTGCCTGGAGTATCCGGAGCCATCAGCCCCAGCATTTT. The chain has TRBV30 and TRBJ1-5; D uncertain. Germline loops: CDR1 GTSNPN, CDR2 SVGIG (reference sequence). The CDR3 is 13 residues long. V lost 2 bases, J lost 5 bases, and 10 bases lay in between.

This sequence joins TRBV11-3 and TRBJ2-3; D uncertain. V dropped 5 bases and J dropped 6 bases, with 9 bases sitting between them. The germline V gene encodes CDR1 SGHNT and CDR2 YENEEA. The CDR3 spans 12 residues. CDR3 in amino acids: CASSGARDTQYF. The CDR3 nucleotides are TGTGCCAGCAGCGGCGCGCGGGATACGCAGTATTTT.

The J gene is TRBJ2-3, the V gene TRBV20-1, with 9 positions matching TRBD2. Germline CDR1 and CDR2: DFQATT and SNEGSKA (reference sequence). With V trimmed by 3 bases and J by 2 bases, 12 bases remained unmatched. This CDR3 spans 17 amino acids. The CDR3 DNA is TGCAGTGCTAGTGGTCGGGGTAGCGGGGGACCCACAGATACGCAGTATTTT. Its protein is CSASGRGSGGPTDTQYF.

The V gene is TRBV19, the J gene TRBJ1-5; 10 bases are a match to TRBD1. J was trimmed by 4 bases and V by 6 bases; bases with no gene match: 9. Per the germline V gene, CDR1 is LNHDA and CDR2 is SQIVND (reference sequence). The CDR3 loop spans 16 amino acids. CDR3 nucleotides: TGTGCCAGTAGAAGCGGGGACAGGGGTTGGAATCAGCCCCAGCATTTT. Translating it yields CASRSGDRGWNQPQHF. The whole variable domain, remainder taken from reference TRBV19 and TRBJ1-5, is DGGITQSPKYLFRKEGQNVTLSCEQNLNHDAMYWYRQDPGQGLRLIYYSQIVNDFQKGDIAEGYSVSREKKESFPLTVTSAQKNPTAFYLCASRSGDRGWNQPQHFGDGTRLSIL.

The CDR3 loop reads CASLPRTGGHQPQHF. CDR3 coding DNA: TGTGCCAGTCTTCCCAGGACAGGAGGTCATCAGCCCCAGCATTTT. The rearrangement links TRBV19 to TRBJ1-5; the match to TRBD1 covers 7 bases. Trimming took 8 bases from V and 5 from J; bases not matched to a gene: 12. The CDR3 has 15 amino acids. Germline V gives CDR1 LNHDA, CDR2 SQIVND (reference sequence).

This chain links TRBV28 with TRBJ2-7; D might be TRBD1 (6 bases). This CDR3 is built from 15 residues. With 6 bases removed from V and 0 bases from J, the gap between germline ends came to 15 bases. Germline CDR1 and CDR2: MDHEN and SYDVKM. The CDR3 protein is CASRLSGASSYEQYF. DNA for the CDR3: TGTGCCAGCAGGCTCTCAGGGGCCTCCTCCTACGAGCAGTACTTC.

This clone came up a few times. The chain employs TRBV29-1 and TRBJ1-1, with D hard to call. The CDR3 spans 12 residues. V was cut by 1 base and J by 7 bases, with 10 bases left in between. In germline, CDR1 is SQVTM, CDR2 ANQGSEA. The CDR3 DNA sequence: TGCAGCGTTGAAGTTCTGGCGGATGAAGCTTTCTTT. Translating gives CSVEVLADEAFF.